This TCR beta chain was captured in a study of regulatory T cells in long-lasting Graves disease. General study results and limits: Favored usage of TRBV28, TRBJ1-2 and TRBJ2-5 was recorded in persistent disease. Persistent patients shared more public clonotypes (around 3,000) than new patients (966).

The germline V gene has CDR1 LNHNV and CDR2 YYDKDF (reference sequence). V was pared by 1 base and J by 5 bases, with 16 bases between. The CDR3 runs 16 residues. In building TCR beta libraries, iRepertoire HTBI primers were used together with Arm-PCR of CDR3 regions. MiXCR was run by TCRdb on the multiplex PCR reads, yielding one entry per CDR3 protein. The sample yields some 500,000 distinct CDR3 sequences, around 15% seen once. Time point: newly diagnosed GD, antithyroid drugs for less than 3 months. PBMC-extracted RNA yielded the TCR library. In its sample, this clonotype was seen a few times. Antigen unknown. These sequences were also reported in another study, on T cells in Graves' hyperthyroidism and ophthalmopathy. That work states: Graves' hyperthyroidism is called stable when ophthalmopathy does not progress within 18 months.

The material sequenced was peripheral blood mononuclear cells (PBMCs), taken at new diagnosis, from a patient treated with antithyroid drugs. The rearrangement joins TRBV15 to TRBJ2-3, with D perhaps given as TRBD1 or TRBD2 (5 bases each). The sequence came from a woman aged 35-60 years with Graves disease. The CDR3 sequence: CATSRVAGALLDTQYF. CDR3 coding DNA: TGTGCCACCAGCAGAGTAGCCGGGGCCCTTTTAGATACGCAGTATTTT.